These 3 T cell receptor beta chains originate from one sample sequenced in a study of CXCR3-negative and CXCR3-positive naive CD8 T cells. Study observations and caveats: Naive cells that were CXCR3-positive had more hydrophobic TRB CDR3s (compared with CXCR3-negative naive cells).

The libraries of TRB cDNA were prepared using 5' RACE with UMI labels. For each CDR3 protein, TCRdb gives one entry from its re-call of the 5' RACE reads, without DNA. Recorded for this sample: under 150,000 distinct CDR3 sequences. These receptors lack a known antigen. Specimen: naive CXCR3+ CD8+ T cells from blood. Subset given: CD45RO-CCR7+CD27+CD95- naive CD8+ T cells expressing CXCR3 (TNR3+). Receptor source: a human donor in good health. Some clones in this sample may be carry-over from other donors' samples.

CDR3: CATSRAGGEQYF. The rearrangement links TRBV15 to TRBJ2-7; TCRdb calls TRBD1, which cannot be checked without DNA. This CDR3 is built from 12 residues. Germline V gene sequence: CDR1 LNHNV, CDR2 YYDKDF (reference sequence).

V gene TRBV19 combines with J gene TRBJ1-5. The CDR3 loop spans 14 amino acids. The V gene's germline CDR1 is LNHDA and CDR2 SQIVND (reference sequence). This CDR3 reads CASSTSGFNQPQHF.

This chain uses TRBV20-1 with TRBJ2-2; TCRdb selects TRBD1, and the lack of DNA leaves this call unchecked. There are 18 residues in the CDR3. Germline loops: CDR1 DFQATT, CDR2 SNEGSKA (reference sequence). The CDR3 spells CSARDLLAGDYSTGELFF.